The rows below give T cell receptor beta chains drawn from one sample of a study of T cell responses to AZD1222 COVID-19 vaccine. Profiled with immunoSEQ multiplex PCR; TCRdb holds only in-frame clones, not every one. The sample includes tens of thousands of clones, around nine tenths of them seen just once. Sequenced material: peripheral blood, taken on day 0 of AZD1222 vaccination. Receptors originate from an adult in good health. Each CDR3 is given with its conserved first and last residue. Each record gives: D gene, clone size, J gene, V gene, CDR3 protein, CDR3 DNA. A D gene is named only where the DNA matches it firmly. Clone size appears in some rows only: once, few, many, or a class for an expanded clone.

d_call: TRBD2
clone_size: NA
j_call: TRBJ2-6
v_call: TRBV2
cdr3_aa: CASKSAGGNSGANVLTF
cdr3_nt: TGTGCCAGCAAGAGTGCCGGGGGGAACTCTGGGGCCAACGTCCTGACTTTC

d_call: NA
clone_size: NA
j_call: TRBJ1-1
v_call: TRBV3-1/TRBV3-2
cdr3_aa: CASSPNTGSTEAFF
cdr3_nt: TGTGCCAGCAGCCCAAACACAGGGAGTACTGAAGCTTTCTTT

d_call: NA
clone_size: NA
j_call: TRBJ1-1
v_call: TRBV27
cdr3_aa: CASRSWDTEAFF
cdr3_nt: TGTGCCAGCAGATCCTGGGACACTGAAGCTTTCTTT

d_call: NA
clone_size: NA
j_call: TRBJ2-7
v_call: TRBV7-2
cdr3_aa: CASTSSTGDSYEQYF
cdr3_nt: TGTGCCAGCACCTCGTCGACGGGGGATTCCTACGAGCAGTACTTC

d_call: TRBD1
clone_size: NA
j_call: TRBJ2-7
v_call: TRBV6-5
cdr3_aa: CASLPGQGGEQYF
cdr3_nt: TGTGCCAGCCTCCCCGGACAGGGCGGCGAGCAGTACTTC

d_call: NA
clone_size: NA
j_call: TRBJ2-6
v_call: TRBV9
cdr3_aa: CASSAPSSRQGANVLTF
cdr3_nt: TGTGCCAGCAGCGCTCCATCCTCCCGTCAAGGGGCCAACGTCCTGACTTTC

d_call: TRBD1
clone_size: NA
j_call: TRBJ1-1
v_call: TRBV19
cdr3_aa: CASSFRGENTEAFF
cdr3_nt: TGTGCCAGTAGTTTCAGGGGGGAGAACACTGAAGCTTTCTTT

d_call: NA
clone_size: NA
j_call: TRBJ1-2
v_call: TRBV30
cdr3_aa: CAWGRLGRGYGYGYTF
cdr3_nt: TGTGCCTGGGGCCGCCTGGGGCGCGGGTACGGCTATGGCTACACCTTC

d_call: NA
clone_size: NA
j_call: TRBJ1-2
v_call: TRBV5-4
cdr3_aa: CASGRFGQNYGYTF
cdr3_nt: TGTGCCAGCGGACGATTCGGACAGAACTATGGCTACACCTTC

d_call: NA
clone_size: NA
j_call: TRBJ1-1
v_call: TRBV18
cdr3_aa: CASSPTRTSTEAFF
cdr3_nt: TGTGCCAGCTCACCAACCCGGACGAGCACTGAAGCTTTCTTT

d_call: TRBD1
clone_size: once
j_call: TRBJ1-2
v_call: TRBV28
cdr3_aa: CASSLSSTGGLGGYTF
cdr3_nt: TGTGCCAGCAGTCTCTCATCTACAGGGGGCCTAGGTGGCTACACCTTC

d_call: NA
clone_size: NA
j_call: TRBJ1-4
v_call: TRBV28
cdr3_aa: CASRAQGLGNEKLFF
cdr3_nt: TGTGCCAGCAGAGCACAGGGTTTGGGTAATGAAAAACTGTTTTTT

d_call: TRBD1
clone_size: once
j_call: TRBJ1-1
v_call: TRBV18
cdr3_aa: CASSPPMTGGHLTEAFF
cdr3_nt: TGTGCCAGCTCACCACCGATGACAGGGGGCCACCTCACTGAAGCTTTCTTT

d_call: NA
clone_size: NA
j_call: TRBJ2-7
v_call: TRBV5-1
cdr3_aa: CASSSQGAERYEQYF
cdr3_nt: TGCGCCAGCAGCTCTCAAGGGGCAGAACGCTACGAGCAGTACTTC

d_call: NA
clone_size: NA
j_call: TRBJ2-7
v_call: TRBV6-2/TRBV6-3
cdr3_aa: CASSYSPDGPSYEQYF
cdr3_nt: TGTGCCAGCAGTTACTCTCCGGACGGACCCTCCTACGAGCAGTACTTC

d_call: TRBD1
clone_size: NA
j_call: TRBJ2-7
v_call: TRBV5-5
cdr3_aa: CASSSGQGLAEQYF
cdr3_nt: TGTGCCAGCAGCTCGGGACAGGGTCTGGCCGAGCAGTACTTC

d_call: TRBD1
clone_size: NA
j_call: TRBJ2-7
v_call: TRBV5-4
cdr3_aa: CASSRQGTGLLEQYF
cdr3_nt: TGTGCCAGCAGCCGCCAAGGGACAGGGCTCCTCGAGCAGTACTTC

d_call: TRBD1
clone_size: once
j_call: TRBJ2-7
v_call: TRBV4-1
cdr3_aa: CASSQFKTGSYEQYF
cdr3_nt: TGCGCCAGCAGCCAGTTTAAGACAGGGTCCTACGAGCAGTACTTC

d_call: NA
clone_size: NA
j_call: TRBJ1-2
v_call: TRBV6-5
cdr3_aa: CASSPTGTFNYGYTF
cdr3_nt: TGTGCCAGCAGCCCAACAGGGACTTTTAACTATGGCTACACCTTC

d_call: NA
clone_size: NA
j_call: TRBJ1-1
v_call: TRBV11-1
cdr3_aa: CASSLVLHPTEAFF
cdr3_nt: TGTGCCAGCAGCTTAGTATTGCATCCCACTGAAGCTTTCTTT

d_call: NA
clone_size: NA
j_call: TRBJ1-1
v_call: TRBV12-3/TRBV12-4
cdr3_aa: CASSLSSPEAFF
cdr3_nt: TGTGCCAGCAGTTTATCGTCTCCTGAAGCTTTCTTT

d_call: NA
clone_size: NA
j_call: TRBJ1-1
v_call: TRBV7-2
cdr3_aa: CASSLVSGGAGGTEAFF
cdr3_nt: TGTGCCAGCAGCCTAGTTTCGGGGGGGGCGGGAGGCACTGAAGCTTTCTTT

d_call: TRBD2
clone_size: NA
j_call: TRBJ2-3
v_call: TRBV10-3
cdr3_aa: CAIAGGQTDTQYF
cdr3_nt: TGTGCCATCGCGGGGGGGCAAACAGATACGCAGTATTTT

d_call: NA
clone_size: NA
j_call: TRBJ1-1
v_call: TRBV28
cdr3_aa: CASGRHTEAFF
cdr3_nt: TGTGCCAGCGGCAGGCACACTGAAGCTTTCTTT

d_call: NA
clone_size: NA
j_call: TRBJ1-4
v_call: TRBV7-6
cdr3_aa: CASSLGHGGANEKLFF
cdr3_nt: TGTGCCAGCAGCTTAGGTCACGGGGGGGCTAATGAAAAACTGTTTTTT

d_call: NA
clone_size: NA
j_call: TRBJ2-7
v_call: TRBV5-1
cdr3_aa: CASRELDGPPYEQYF
cdr3_nt: TGCGCCAGCAGAGAGCTGGACGGACCACCCTACGAGCAGTACTTC

d_call: TRBD1
clone_size: NA
j_call: TRBJ1-1
v_call: TRBV15
cdr3_aa: CATRRPRQGPNTEAFF
cdr3_nt: TGTGCCACCAGGCGGCCACGACAGGGACCAAACACTGAAGCTTTCTTT

d_call: NA
clone_size: NA
j_call: TRBJ2-1
v_call: TRBV7-9
cdr3_aa: CASSPGGGSNEQFF
cdr3_nt: TGTGCCAGCAGCCCAGGTGGGGGGTCCAATGAGCAGTTCTTC

d_call: NA
clone_size: NA
j_call: TRBJ2-1
v_call: TRBV7-8
cdr3_aa: CASSHRRDGNEQFF
cdr3_nt: TGTGCCAGCAGCCACCGGAGGGACGGAAATGAGCAGTTCTTC

d_call: NA
clone_size: NA
j_call: TRBJ2-5
v_call: TRBV7-6
cdr3_aa: CASSLPGQSSETQYF
cdr3_nt: TGTGCCAGCAGCCTTCCCGGACAGTCCTCAGAGACCCAGTACTTC

d_call: NA
clone_size: NA
j_call: TRBJ1-5
v_call: TRBV7-2
cdr3_aa: CASSLVRGSREPQHF
cdr3_nt: TGTGCCAGCAGCTTAGTGAGGGGCTCGCGGGAGCCCCAGCATTTT

d_call: TRBD1
clone_size: NA
j_call: TRBJ2-1
v_call: TRBV28
cdr3_aa: CASSLPGQGDYEQFF
cdr3_nt: TGTGCCAGCAGTTTACCGGGACAGGGGGATTATGAGCAGTTCTTC

d_call: NA
clone_size: NA
j_call: TRBJ2-2
v_call: TRBV5-4
cdr3_aa: CASSLAGRGNTGELFF
cdr3_nt: TGTGCCAGCAGCTTGGCCGGCAGGGGCAACACCGGGGAGCTGTTTTTT

d_call: NA
clone_size: NA
j_call: TRBJ2-5
v_call: TRBV24-1
cdr3_aa: CATSDHRTTSQETQYF
cdr3_nt: TGTGCCACCAGTGACCATAGAACCACGTCCCAAGAGACCCAGTACTTC

d_call: TRBD2
clone_size: NA
j_call: TRBJ2-1
v_call: TRBV19
cdr3_aa: CASAPAGLAGDEQFF
cdr3_nt: TGTGCCAGTGCCCCCGCTGGACTAGCGGGGGATGAGCAGTTCTTC

d_call: NA
clone_size: NA
j_call: TRBJ2-2
v_call: TRBV5-4
cdr3_aa: CASSLLRTNTGELFF
cdr3_nt: TGTGCCAGCAGCTTGCTCCGGACGAACACCGGGGAGCTGTTTTTT

d_call: TRBD1
clone_size: NA
j_call: TRBJ2-5
v_call: TRBV11-1
cdr3_aa: CASSGRTGLQETQYF
cdr3_nt: TGTGCCAGCAGCGGACGGACAGGACTCCAAGAGACCCAGTACTTC